Presented here are 27 T cell receptor beta chains from one specimen sequenced in a study of T cell responses to AZD1222 COVID-19 vaccine. Clones were read by immunoSEQ multiplex PCR, and TCRdb kept only the in-frame ones, dropping some. Of about 140,000 clones in the sample, around 89% are singletons; the top ten hold approximately 4.5%. Sequences were derived from peripheral blood, sampled on day 0 of AZD1222 vaccination. The source of these receptors is an adult in good health.

The CDR3 region is CASSQTAGVYGYTF. Written as DNA, the CDR3 is TGCGCCAGCAGCCAAACGGCAGGGGTCTATGGCTACACCTTC. V usage is TRBV4-1 and J usage is TRBJ1-2; D is possibly TRBD1 (6 bases). CDR1 and CDR2 (germline): MGHRA, YSYEKL. V was clipped by 2 bases and J by 4 bases, with 11 bases between them. This CDR3 comprises 14 residues.

The V and J genes are TRBV11-3 and TRBJ2-7, with 7 positions matching TRBD2. The CDR3 loop spans 16 amino acids. After removal of 5 bases from V and 3 bases from J, the junction contained 13 bases not matched to a gene. CDR1 SGHNT and CDR2 YENEEA come from the germline V gene. This CDR3 reads CASSPGRGAGFYEQYF. In nucleotides, the CDR3 is TGTGCCAGCAGCCCCGGTAGAGGAGCGGGGTTCTACGAGCAGTACTTC. Drawing the rest from reference TRBV11-3 and TRBJ2-7, the complete variable domain is EAGVVQSPRYKIIEKKQPVAFWCNPISGHNTLYWYLQNLGQGPELLIRYENEEAVDDSQLPKDRFSAERLKGVDSTLKIQPAELGDSAVYLCASSPGRGAGFYEQYFGPGTRLTVT.

This chain joins TRBV28 and TRBJ2-1; no reliable D call. This CDR3 is 19 amino acids long. Germline CDR1 and CDR2: MDHEN and SYDVKM. Deletions cut 3 bases from V and 0 bases from J, with 21 bases between. The CDR3 coding sequence is TGTGCCAGCAGTTTTACCCTCAGTCGGCGCGCGAGCTCCTACAATGAGCAGTTCTTC. It yields the protein CASSFTLSRRASSYNEQFF.

The chain links TRBV5-5 to TRBJ2-1, with 10 positions matching TRBD1. The CDR3 has 13 amino acids. Germline CDR1 and CDR2: SGHKS and YYEKEE (reference sequence). The ends lost 3 bases at V and 6 bases at J; junction bases unmatched: 0. In DNA, the CDR3 is TGTGCCAGCAGCTGGACAGGGGGCAATGAGCAGTTCTTC. Its protein product is CASSWTGGNEQFF.

This clone was picked up a small number of times. The chain combines TRBV5-1 with TRBJ1-2; D possibly corresponds to TRBD1 (5 bases). The germline V gene encodes CDR1 SGHRS and CDR2 YFSETQ. The V end was cut by 2 bases, the J end by 4 bases, with 15 bases between. The CDR3 has 15 amino acids. CDR3 sequence (DNA): TGCGCCAGCAGCTTTAGATTGGGGACCAGCTATGGCTACACCTTC. This translates into CASSFRLGTSYGYTF.

This clone came up a few times. V and J are TRBV6-1 and TRBJ2-2; TRBD2 agrees at 10 bases. With V trimmed by 5 bases and J by 1 base, 4 bases remained unmatched. Germline CDR1 MNHNS, CDR2 SASEGT. CDR3 length equals 16 residues. CDR3 DNA: TGTGCCAGCAGTAAAGGACTAGCGGTGAACACCGGGGAGCTGTTTTTT. Its translation: CASSKGLAVNTGELFF.

The CDR3 region has the DNA TGTGCCAGCGGTCGGGACAGGGGGCCAGATACGCAGTATTTT. Translating it yields CASGRDRGPDTQYF. The rearrangement uses TRBV2 and TRBJ2-3; 12 bases align to TRBD1. Germline CDR1 and CDR2: SNHLY and FYNNEI. Unmatched junction bases numbered 4, after V lost 8 bases and J lost 4 bases. The CDR3 consists of 14 residues. Filled out from reference TRBV2 and TRBJ2-3, the complete variable domain reads EPEVTQTPSHQVTQMGQEVILRCVPISNHLYFYWYRQILGQKVEFLVSFYNNEISEKSEIFDDQFSVERPDGSNFTLKIRSTKLEDSAMYFCASGRDRGPDTQYFGPGTRLTVL.

This sequence joins TRBV4-1 and TRBJ2-7; 7 bases agree with TRBD2. In germline, CDR1 is MGHRA, CDR2 YSYEKL. The CDR3 is made up of 15 amino acids. Unmatched junction bases numbered 8, after V lost 6 bases and J lost 0 bases. CDR3 nucleotide sequence: TGCGCCAGCAGTCTGAGCGGGGTTAGCTCCTACGAGCAGTACTTC. As protein: CASSLSGVSSYEQYF.

This rearrangement joins TRBV28 to TRBJ2-1; 9 bases align to TRBD2. This CDR3 contains 17 residues. Trimming at V came to 1 base and at J to 0 bases, leaving 4 bases not matched to a gene. Germline CDR1 and CDR2: MDHEN and SYDVKM. CDR3 sequence (DNA): TGTGCCAGCAGTTTATTCCGACTAGCGGCCTCCTACAATGAGCAGTTCTTC. The encoded protein is CASSLFRLAASYNEQFF.

The rearrangement joins TRBV7-9 to TRBJ2-1; unclear D gene. V dropped 0 bases and J dropped 7 bases, with 4 bases sitting between them. CDR3 length equals 12 residues. Looked up from germline, CDR1 is SEHNR and CDR2 is FQNEAQ (reference sequence). The CDR3 spells CASSLAPNEQFF. CDR3 bases: TGTGCCAGCAGCTTAGCCCCGAATGAGCAGTTCTTC.

CDR3 coding DNA: TGCGCCATTCCCGGGACAAGAAGTCCCCACACTGAAGCTTTCTTT. Translated: CAIPGTRSPHTEAFF. This chain connects TRBV10-1 to TRBJ1-1; maybe TRBD1 (6 bases). V was trimmed by 10 bases and J by 3 bases, leaving 21 bases between them. The CDR3 extends over 15 amino acids. Germline V gene lookup returns CDR1 WNHNN and CDR2 SYGVQD (reference sequence).

V gene TRBV6-5 combines with J gene TRBJ1-1; D gene unclear. Germline lookup yields CDR1 MNHEY and CDR2 SVGAGI. The CDR3 loop spans 14 amino acids. Trimming removed 6 bases from V and 1 base from J, with 12 bases in between. The CDR3 nucleotides read TGTGCCAGCAGGGCAACGGCCTCGAACACTGAAGCTTTCTTT. Translated, it gives CASRATASNTEAFF.

This rearrangement joins TRBV19 to TRBJ2-7, with 7 bases aligning to TRBD1. The CDR3 is 14 amino acids. Germline loops: CDR1 LNHDA, CDR2 SQIVND (reference sequence). Trimming took 4 bases from V and 5 from J; bases not matched to a gene: 8. The DNA for the CDR3 is TGTGCCAGTAGTAACCCCGGGACAGCCCACGAGCAGTACTTC. Translated, it gives CASSNPGTAHEQYF.

The chain has TRBV19 and TRBJ2-7; 8 bases are a match to TRBD1. Germline-derived CDR1 and CDR2 are LNHDA and SQIVND (reference sequence). V gave up 3 bases and J gave up 0 bases; unmatched junction bases: 4. This CDR3 is built from 15 residues. Here the CDR3 DNA reads TGTGCCAGTAGTATCAGACAGGGGAGCTCCTACGAGCAGTACTTC. Amino acids: CASSIRQGSSYEQYF.

V and J are TRBV6-1 and TRBJ2-5; possibly TRBD1 for D (6 bases). This CDR3 has 16 amino acids. Deletions cut 1 base from V and 5 bases from J, with 17 bases between. Germline assignment: CDR1 MNHNS and CDR2 SASEGT. The DNA of the CDR3 is TGTGCCAGCAGTGAAGATCCGAGACAGGTGTTTGAGACCCAGTACTTC. This codes for CASSEDPRQVFETQYF.

The chain recombines TRBV5-1 with TRBJ1-1, with a tentative D call TRBD1 (6 bases). The V and J ends lost 0 bases and 3 bases respectively, with 12 bases between them. From germline, CDR1 is SGHRS and CDR2 YFSETQ. The CDR3 is made up of 15 amino acids. The CDR3 DNA is TGCGCCAGCAGCTTGGCTGGGGGGCCGGACACTGAAGCTTTCTTT. Protein sequence: CASSLAGGPDTEAFF. Together with reference TRBV5-1 and TRBJ1-1, the CDR3 gives the full variable domain: KAGVTQTPRYLIKTRGQQVTLSCSPISGHRSVSWYQQTPGQGLQFLFEYFSETQRNKGNFPGRFSGRQFSNSRSEMNVSTLELGDSALYLCASSLAGGPDTEAFFGQGTRLTVV.

This clone has a single count. This rearrangement joins TRBV3-1 (or the pseudogene TRBV3-2) to TRBJ2-1; the match to TRBD2 covers 10 bases. V lost 4 bases, J lost 3 bases, and 6 bases stayed unmatched. The CDR3 consists of 16 residues. In germline, CDR1 is LGHDT, CDR2 YNNKEL (reference sequence). Here the CDR3 reads CASSPERGGHYNEQFF. The CDR3 DNA reads TGTGCCAGCAGCCCAGAGCGGGGGGGCCACTACAATGAGCAGTTCTTC.

This clone has a single count. The genes are TRBV6-4 and TRBJ1-1, with D unclear. This CDR3 contains 15 residues. V was clipped by 5 bases and J by 1 base, with 14 bases between them. Germline values: CDR1 MRHNA, CDR2 SNTAGT. CDR3 sequence (DNA): TGTGCCAGCAGTCGGTGGTACGGACCGAACACTGAAGCTTTCTTT. Translating it yields CASSRWYGPNTEAFF.

The chain recombines TRBV5-6 with TRBJ1-4, with D unresolved. This CDR3 is built from 16 residues. V lost 1 base, J lost 3 bases, and 13 bases lay in between. The germline CDR1 and CDR2 sequences are SGHDT and YYEEEE. The CDR3 DNA reads TGTGCCAGCAGCTTGAGCCTGCGGCGGTCTAATGAAAAACTGTTTTTT. Its translation is CASSLSLRRSNEKLFF.

About this clone: This specimen includes other DNA sequences encoding the same CDR3. The chain is built from TRBV30 and TRBJ2-7; 9 bases fit TRBD2. This CDR3 region has 14 residues. V was clipped by 1 base and J by 6 bases; unmatched bases: 7. Looked up from germline, CDR1 is GTSNPN and CDR2 is SVGIG (reference sequence). The CDR3 loop reads CAWSALAGGFEQYF. The DNA of the CDR3 is TGTGCCTGGAGTGCTCTGGCGGGAGGGTTCGAGCAGTACTTC.

There are a few counts of this clone. The chain carries TRBV5-4 and TRBJ2-7, with D hard to call. Trimming removed 2 bases at V and 2 bases at J, with 8 bases between. The germline CDR1 and CDR2 sequences are SGHNT and YYREEE (reference sequence). This CDR3 spans 13 amino acids. CDR3 sequence reads: CASSFAGAYEQYF. The CDR3 DNA reads as TGTGCCAGCAGCTTTGCAGGCGCCTACGAGCAGTACTTC.

The CDR3 is CASSFFGEYGYTF. In nucleotides, the CDR3 is TGTGCCAGCAGTTTTTTCGGGGAATATGGCTACACCTTC. The rearrangement uses TRBV27 and TRBJ1-2, with D uncertain. CDR1 and CDR2 from the germline V gene are MNHEY and SMNVEV (reference sequence). The CDR3 length is 13 residues. Trimming left V 3 bases short and J 5 bases short, with 10 bases between.

The count of this clone is one. The chain employs TRBV5-4 and TRBJ1-2, with D possibly matching TRBD1 (6 bases). Germline V gene sequence: CDR1 SGHNT, CDR2 YYREEE (reference sequence). V was clipped by 5 bases and J by 3 bases, with 14 bases between them. The CDR3 totals 14 residues. This CDR3 reads CASSYTGWDYGYTF. The CDR3 DNA is TGTGCCAGCAGTTACACAGGGTGGGACTATGGCTACACCTTC.

The chain joins TRBV14 to TRBJ1-2; unclear D gene. This CDR3 contains 17 residues. V shed 0 bases and J shed 0 bases, with 14 bases lying between them. Germline V gene sequence: CDR1 SGHDN, CDR2 FVKESK. CDR3 in DNA: TGTGCCAGCAGCCAAGATCGGGTGATACCAGCTAACTATGGCTACACCTTC. This sequence encodes CASSQDRVIPANYGYTF.

The rearrangement links TRBV5-6 to TRBJ1-4, with a weak D call TRBD1 (6 bases). The V gene lost 4 bases and the J gene lost 3 bases, with 16 bases spanning the gap. In germline, CDR1 is SGHDT, CDR2 YYEEEE. The length of the CDR3 is 16 residues. The DNA of the CDR3 is TGTGCCAGCAGCCACCCCGGAGGGGGGTCTAATGAAAAACTGTTTTTT. It encodes CASSHPGGGSNEKLFF. Full variable domain (remainder filled in from reference TRBV5-6 and TRBJ1-4): DAGVTQSPTHLIKTRGQQVTLRCSPKSGHDTVSWYQQALGQGPQFIFQYYEEEERQRGNFPDRFSGHQFPNYSSELNVNALLLGDSALYLCASSHPGGGSNEKLFFGSGTQLSVL.

V and J are TRBV15 and TRBJ1-1; a possible D gene is TRBD1 (6 bases). The CDR3 loop spans 16 amino acids. V was shortened by 0 bases and J by 6 bases, with 17 bases between the two germline ends. Germline CDR1 reads LNHNV; CDR2 reads YYDKDF (reference sequence). As DNA, the CDR3 is TGTGCCACCAGCAGAGATCGGAGGTTGGGGGGCCCTGAAGCTTTCTTT. Encoded protein: CATSRDRRLGGPEAFF.

This chain's CDR3 is CASSPPTGGREKLFF. CDR3 DNA sequence: TGTGCCAGCTCACCACCAACAGGGGGCAGAGAAAAACTGTTTTTT. This sequence joins TRBV18 and TRBJ1-4; 9 bases match TRBD1. There are 15 residues in the CDR3. In germline, CDR1 is KGHSH, CDR2 LQKENI. V lost 0 bases to trimming and J lost 8 bases; unmatched junction nucleotides: 4. The full variable domain, rest sourced from reference TRBV18 and TRBJ1-4, is NAGVMQNPRHLVRRRGQEARLRCSPMKGHSHVYWYRQLPEEGLKFMVYLQKENIIDESGMPKERFSAEFPKEGPSILRIQQVVRGDSAAYFCASSPPTGGREKLFFGSGTQLSVL.